This TCR beta chain was profiled in a study of cytomegalovirus exposure and HLA in healthy donors (dated by TCRdb to the late 2010s). With regard to the full study: In an earlier analysis of approximately 640 of the donors, approximately 300 Gb of sequence data and 120 million or so unique TCR beta sequences from 150 million to 200 million T cells were reported. The study aimed to test whether signatures of past pathogen exposure could be identified by cataloging public T cell receptors. The T cell repertoires of some 670 subjects were profiled by immunosequencing and related to cytomegalovirus serostatus. To study patterns of TCR occurrence, a later analysis re-analyzed previously published TCR beta repertoires from around 700 donors and added high-resolution HLA genotyping. The genetic ancestry cluster associated with self-reported Caucasian donors included roughly four fifths of the roughly 400 genotyped donors. Five DR-DQ haplotypes were treated as single units for association and clustering because of strong linkage in the cohort. HLA typing covered class I and class II loci at four-digit resolution. In an earlier analysis of roughly 600 of the donors, high-throughput TCR beta sequencing was used to judge whether each TCR beta V gene segment behaved as functional or pseudogenic. Every discovery cohort repertoire had been produced on one sequencing platform. Besides the first cohort of under 700 subjects, a separate validation cohort made up of over 95 different subjects was used. The number of donors typed differed by locus, with 629-630 for A, B, C, DRB1 and DQB1, about 500 for DQA1, approximately 570 for DPA1, and 472 for DPB1. In the later analysis, no new phenotypic data were used to find candidate immune exposures; instead, reliance was placed on TCR beta sequences and their occurrence across donors. Donor age, sex, ethnicity and CMV serostatus were collected together with the repertoire data. Genome-wide SNP genotypes for about 55% of the roughly 670 donors were used in a later genetic analysis, which treated that subset as a discovery cohort. An early release that covered 640 HLA-typed donors contained approximately 300 gigabases of sequencing data and about 93 million unique TCR sequences. Among about 400 genotyped donors of the cohort, an average of approximately 220,000 unique TCR beta nucleotide sequences was sequenced per donor, of which approximately 19% were non-productive. High-throughput TCR immunosequencing, statistical association of individual TCRs with disease status, and machine learning were combined to predict cytomegalovirus infection status.

The cohort consisted of 650 to 850 healthy bone marrow donors. Cohort members were all nominally healthy when sampled, although unrecorded immune exposures were likely present. The donor was CMV seronegative and belonged to the group of several hundred seronegative cohort members. Every donor gave a peripheral blood sample, and the peripheral blood mononuclear cells from that sample were used for TCR beta sequencing. Genomic DNA extraction from the blood cell samples was performed with the Qiagen DNeasy Blood Extraction Kit. The library relied on the immunoSEQ multiplex PCR assay. The multiplex PCR relied on a mix of 60 forward primers for TCR Vbeta segments and 13 reverse primers for TCR Jbeta segments. Amplification of the CDR3 region of rearranged TCR beta genes was performed with a multiplex PCR assay on genomic DNA. The Illumina HiSeq System was used to sequence the amplified TCR beta libraries as 87-base-pair reads. Under the source paper's analysis protocol: A later analysis counted some 80 million unique TCR beta chains across the 550 to 800 repertoires, and some 11 million of these chains were shared by at least two donors. A nearest-neighbor algorithm error-corrected the raw reads and collapsed the reads into unique sequences, merging closely related sequences to remove PCR and sequencing errors. V, D and J gene segments were assigned by aligning CDR3 sequences to IMGT reference sequences. Each retained sequence needed at least a six-nucleotide match to both a V gene segment and a J gene segment. A rearrangement counted as productive if the CDR3 had no stop codons and remained in frame with V and J, and every other rearrangement counted as non-productive. CDR3 was defined according to IMGT convention as the region running from the second conserved V-encoded cysteine to the conserved J-encoded phenylalanine. The earlier analysis of 550 to 650 of the donors excluded any sequence lacking an unambiguous match to a single V gene segment. An earlier analysis of a few hundred of the donors called V segments functional above 56.7% productive rearrangements and segregating when the between-donor standard deviation exceeded 5%. A statistical classification framework was built to diagnose cytomegalovirus status from the catalog of TCR beta chain sequences. In a later analysis, TCR nucleotide sequences were compared against IMGT/GENE-DB human TR gene sequences so that V and J genes could be assigned. Using the TCRdist pipeline, a later analysis assigned CDR3 sequences along with most-parsimonious VDJ recombination scenarios. In a later analysis, every TCR beta chain was defined by the combination of its CDR3 amino acid sequence and its V-gene family, and reads without a unique V-gene family were dropped. As a way to deal with suspected cross-contamination and a sequencing artifact, a later analysis dropped roughly 620 nucleotide sequences that were highly shared and had low generation probability. A later analysis calculated a clonal expansion index for each public chain from normalized within-repertoire ranks of inferred template counts. In a later analysis, generation probabilities were computed with a VDJ recombination model fitted to out-of-frame rearrangements, and the resulting probabilities were checked against IGoR. In a later analysis, TCR-TCR, TCR-HLA and TCR-CMV co-occurrence was scored with hypergeometric tests, and a repertoire-size bias correction was applied to TCR pairs. In a later analysis, false discovery rates were estimated by permuting HLA or CMV assignments 20 times. In a later analysis, co-occurring TCRs were grouped with DBSCAN, and TCRdist sequence similarity was added when clustering was performed within HLA-allele-positive subsets. For co-occurrence clustering, repertoires with fewer than 30,000 or more than 120,000 public chains were excluded, along with about five repertoires with anomalous nucleotide sharing. TCRdb carries this immuneACCESS record with in-frame sequences only. Its versions omit some clonotypes, under half of them owing to an unresolved V gene in the studies checked, with the rest unexplained. D and trimming come from the DNA, and the V and J calls and clone size come from that table. The sample table holds 37,000 or so clones, of which around two thirds were seen once. The top ten hold 6.3% of the sample.

Findings and caveats that apply to the study as a whole: When HLA alleles, especially DR and DQ, strongly co-occurred, attributing TCR associations to individual alleles was difficult. Only TCR beta chains were sequenced in this cohort, and the absence of alpha or paired-chain data limited detectable features. In a later analysis, HLA-associated TCR beta chains showed more clonal expansion and lower generation probabilities than non-associated chains that were equally common. In an earlier analysis of around 600 of the donors, most TCR beta V segments appeared in productive rearrangements about 90% or about 30% of the time, broadly matching IMGT annotations. Most CMV-associated TCR beta chains appeared to be HLA-restricted in a later analysis, and the HLA associations seemed to be driven largely by CMV exposure. In a later analysis, several top co-occurrence clusters were reported to appear linked to parvovirus B19, influenza, CMV and Epstein-Barr virus. Because counts were too low, roughly 18 rarely observed V segments, including chromosome 9 orphons, were left out of the earlier analysis of a few hundred of the donors. Compared with the 666-donor mean, donors in an Asian-associated ancestry cluster had fewer N-insertions in productive TCRs, according to a later genetic analysis. A further reported finding was that TCR beta sequences accurately predicted the HLA-A and HLA-B alleles for most subjects in the first cohort. In vitro tests confirmed that three of the cytomegalovirus-associated TCR beta chains recognize cytomegalovirus antigens. A later analysis found that TCR association rates varied across HLA loci, with DRB1 alleles showing the most associated TCRs and HLA-C alleles the fewest. The authors suggested that the approach could potentially be generalized to other disease states and immunological phenotypes. Cytomegalovirus status was reported to be diagnosed by the classifier with high specificity and sensitivity in both the original and validation cohorts. Linkage disequilibrium might explain the correlated functional status among segregating V segments, but an unknown experimental factor could not be excluded. Immune exposure information for the cohort was limited to CMV serostatus. The sequencing pipeline was judged likely to have produced a cluster of highly shared sequence variants as a technical artifact. An association between a missense DCLRE1C variant and V-gene and J-gene trimming of TCR beta chains was found in a later genetic analysis and replicated in an independent cohort. Because some donors lacked HLA typing at each locus, the association tests relied only on the typed subset. Some IMGT-functional V segments, including TRBV6-2 and TRBV6-3, could not be distinguished by the 87-base-pair reads and were therefore excluded. Roughly uniform sequencing depth across donors was assumed in presence/absence analyses, although this assumption may not hold. A total of 164 TCR beta chains were listed by the study as associated with cytomegalovirus. At a false discovery rate of 0.05, a later analysis linked around 15,000 TCR beta sequences to specific HLA alleles. Most TCR sequences were observed very rarely across donors, whereas some public TCRs were present in many individuals.

The germline V gene sets CDR1 to MNHNS and CDR2 to SASEGT. Trimming removed 0 bases from V and 7 bases from J, leaving 13 bases between the germline ends. There are 15 amino acids in the CDR3, from cysteine to phenylalanine inclusive. Solely the CDR3 DNA is kept, with 45 bases framed from the first base. Comments on this clone: Its antigen target is currently unknown. Per-base quality was not reported, and no clone a single base away is much larger than it.

The V and J genes are TRBV6-1 and TRBJ1-5; a confident D gene designation cannot be given. The TCR was taken from a man aged 25 to 40 in good health and CMV-seronegative. The sequenced material came from PBMCs. The nucleotide sequence is TGTGCCAGCAGTGAAGCGCGGGGTTTAGGCCAGCCCCAGCATTTT. Its coded protein is CASSEARGLGQPQHF.